A selection of T cell receptor beta chains follows, all from one sample in a study of T cells in Graves' hyperthyroidism and ophthalmopathy. One entry per CDR3 protein results from TCRdb running MiXCR on the multiplex PCR reads. The sample shows 300,000 to 350,000 distinct CDR3 sequences, roughly 15% of them seen only once. The sequencing input was blood. The receptor source for this set is a man aged 25-45 years with Graves' hyperthyroidism. The CDR3 runs from the conserved cysteine through the conserved F or W. Fields, in order: D gene, V gene, J gene, clone size, CDR3 DNA, CDR3 protein. D genes are given only for firm matches. Size values are once, few and many counts, or a class for expanded clones, and some rows have none.

D: -; V: TRBV4-1; J: TRBJ2-3; size: -; DNA: TGCGCCAGCAGCCAAGTTTTAGGGCCGGGGGATACGCAGTATTTT; CDR3: CASSQVLGPGDTQYF
D: -; V: TRBV20-1; J: TRBJ2-3; size: many; DNA: TGCAGTGCTACCCTCGGGCGGATCACAGATACGCAGTATTTT; CDR3: CSATLGRITDTQYF
D: -; V: TRBV12-3/TRBV12-4; J: TRBJ1-2; size: many; DNA: TGTGCCAGCAGTTTAGGGCAGTCCTACACCTTC; CDR3: CASSLGQSYTF
D: TRBD2; V: TRBV4-2; J: TRBJ2-3; size: many; DNA: TGTGCCAGCAGCCAAGGGAGAGCGGGAGTGTCAGATACGCAGTATTTT; CDR3: CASSQGRAGVSDTQYF
D: -; V: TRBV29-1; J: TRBJ1-3; size: -; DNA: TGCAGCGTTGTGGGGGTAGTCGCGGGTGACTCTGGAAACACCATATATTTT; CDR3: CSVVGVVAGDSGNTIYF
D: TRBD1; V: TRBV4-1; J: TRBJ2-7; size: few; DNA: TGCGCCAGCAGCCAAGAAACTAACTTCGGGACAGGAGACTACGAGCAGTACTTC; CDR3: CASSQETNFGTGDYEQYF
D: -; V: TRBV11-1; J: TRBJ2-1; size: many; DNA: TGTGCCAGCAGCCTGTATTATTCGGGACGCAAGCAGTTCTTC; CDR3: CASSLYYSGRKQFF
D: -; V: TRBV28; J: TRBJ2-7; size: many; DNA: TGTGCCAGCAGTTTCAGGGACGGCTACGAGCAGTACTTC; CDR3: CASSFRDGYEQYF
D: TRBD2; V: TRBV7-9; J: TRBJ2-7; size: -; DNA: TGTGCCAGCAGCAATGGGGGGGGGACTTCGCCTTATGAGCAGTACTTC; CDR3: CASSNGGGTSPYEQYF
D: -; V: TRBV3-1; J: TRBJ2-1; size: many; DNA: TGTGCCAGCAGCCAAGATCGGGATGGTGAGCAGTTCTTC; CDR3: CASSQDRDGEQFF
D: -; V: TRBV10-3; J: TRBJ1-4; size: -; DNA: TGTGCCACCGCAGGGACAACTAATGAAAAACTGTTTTTT; CDR3: CATAGTTNEKLFF
D: -; V: TRBV14; J: TRBJ2-5; size: many; DNA: TGTGCCAGCAGCCAATACGGAGAGACCCAGTACTTC; CDR3: CASSQYGETQYF
D: -; V: TRBV12-3/TRBV12-4; J: TRBJ2-2; size: -; DNA: TGTGCCAGCGGCTACCCTCGTGGGAGCGGGAACACCGGGGAGCTGTTTTTT; CDR3: CASGYPRGSGNTGELFF
D: -; V: TRBV27; J: TRBJ2-1; size: many; DNA: TGTGCCAGCAGTTTTGGGCTACTCATGGGCAATGAGCAGTTCTTC; CDR3: CASSFGLLMGNEQFF
D: -; V: TRBV12-3/TRBV12-4; J: TRBJ2-7; size: many; DNA: TGTGCCAGCAGTTTTCGGTTGGGCCGAAGCTCCTACGAGCAGTACTTC; CDR3: CASSFRLGRSSYEQYF
D: -; V: TRBV6-5; J: TRBJ1-2; size: -; DNA: TGTGCCAGCAGTTACTTTGGCAGCTTTCAACGGGGCTACACCTTC; CDR3: CASSYFGSFQRGYTF
D: -; V: TRBV7-8; J: TRBJ2-2; size: many; DNA: TGTGCCAGCAGCTTAGGGGTCAGCGGTGGCACCGGGGAGCTGTTTTTT; CDR3: CASSLGVSGGTGELFF
D: TRBD1; V: TRBV7-8; J: TRBJ2-7; size: -; DNA: TGTGCCAGCAGCTTAGCCGGGGGACAGGGGGGGTACGAGCAGTACTTC; CDR3: CASSLAGGQGGYEQYF
D: -; V: TRBV11-2; J: TRBJ1-1; size: many; DNA: TGTGCCAGCAGCTTAGGGGCACCGAACACTGAAGCTTTCTTT; CDR3: CASSLGAPNTEAFF
D: -; V: TRBV25-1; J: TRBJ2-2; size: -; DNA: TGTGCCAGCATAGGAGATGCGAACACCGGGGAGCTGTTTTTT; CDR3: CASIGDANTGELFF
D: -; V: TRBV29-1; J: TRBJ1-2; size: few; DNA: TGCAGCGGATACAGTAACTATGGCTACACCTTC; CDR3: CSGYSNYGYTF
D: TRBD2; V: TRBV30; J: TRBJ2-5; size: -; DNA: TGTGCCTGGGGAACCAGCGGGAGGGAGACCCAGTACTTC; CDR3: CAWGTSGRETQYF
D: -; V: TRBV29-1; J: TRBJ2-7; size: -; DNA: TGCAGCGTTCGGACAGAGAGCTCCTACGAGCAGTACTTC; CDR3: CSVRTESSYEQYF
D: TRBD1; V: TRBV29-1; J: TRBJ1-3; size: -; DNA: TGCAGCGTCAAGGGACAGCACTCTGGAAACACCATATATTTT; CDR3: CSVKGQHSGNTIYF
D: -; V: TRBV4-1; J: TRBJ1-5; size: few; DNA: TGCGCCAGCAGCTACCGAGACGGTCAGCCCCAGCATTTT; CDR3: CASSYRDGQPQHF